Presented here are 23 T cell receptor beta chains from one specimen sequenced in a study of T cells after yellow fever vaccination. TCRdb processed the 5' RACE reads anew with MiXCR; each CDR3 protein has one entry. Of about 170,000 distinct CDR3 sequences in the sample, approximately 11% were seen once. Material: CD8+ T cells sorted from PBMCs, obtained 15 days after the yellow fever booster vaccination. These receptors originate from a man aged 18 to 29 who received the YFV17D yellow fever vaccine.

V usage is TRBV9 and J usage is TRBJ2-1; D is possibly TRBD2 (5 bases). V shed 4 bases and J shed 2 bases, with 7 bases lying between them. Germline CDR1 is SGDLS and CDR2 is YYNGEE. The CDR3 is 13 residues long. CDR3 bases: TGTGCCAGCAGCACCGGGACCTACAATGAGCAGTTCTTC. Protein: CASSTGTYNEQFF.

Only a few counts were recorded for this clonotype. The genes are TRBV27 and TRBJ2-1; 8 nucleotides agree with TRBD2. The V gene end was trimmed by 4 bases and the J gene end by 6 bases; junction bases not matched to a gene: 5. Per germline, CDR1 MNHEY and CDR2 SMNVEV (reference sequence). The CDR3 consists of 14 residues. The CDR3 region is CASSWSGGPNEQFF. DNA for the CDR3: TGTGCCAGCAGTTGGAGCGGGGGCCCCAATGAGCAGTTCTTC.

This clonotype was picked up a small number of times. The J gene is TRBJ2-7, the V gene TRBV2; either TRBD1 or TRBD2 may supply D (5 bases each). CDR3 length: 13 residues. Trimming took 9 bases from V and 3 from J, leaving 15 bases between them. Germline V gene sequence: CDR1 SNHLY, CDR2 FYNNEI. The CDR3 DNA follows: TGTGCCAGTGGGGAGTTTGGGGGCTACGAGCAGTACGTC. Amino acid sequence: CASGEFGGYEQYV.

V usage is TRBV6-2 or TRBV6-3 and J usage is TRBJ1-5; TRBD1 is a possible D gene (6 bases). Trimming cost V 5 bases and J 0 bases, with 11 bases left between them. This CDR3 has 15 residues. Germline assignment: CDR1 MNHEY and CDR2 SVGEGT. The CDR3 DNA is TGTGCCAGCAGTCGGAGGACAGTTAGCAATCAGCCCCAGCATTTT. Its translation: CASSRRTVSNQPQHF.

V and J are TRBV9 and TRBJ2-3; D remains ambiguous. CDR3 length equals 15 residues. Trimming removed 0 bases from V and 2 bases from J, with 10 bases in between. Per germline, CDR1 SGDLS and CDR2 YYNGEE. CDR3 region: CASSVVPAPTDTQYF. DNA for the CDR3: TGTGCCAGCAGCGTAGTCCCGGCCCCCACAGATACGCAGTATTTT.

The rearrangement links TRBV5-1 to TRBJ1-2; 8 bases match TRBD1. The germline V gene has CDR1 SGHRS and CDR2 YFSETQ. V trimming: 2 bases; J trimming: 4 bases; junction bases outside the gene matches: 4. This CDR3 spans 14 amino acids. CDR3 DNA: TGCGCCAGCAGCTTTGGGACAGGATCCTATGGCTACACCTTC. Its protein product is CASSFGTGSYGYTF.

The CDR3 bases are TGTGCCAGCAGCTCCCCGCGTGGGGCGGGCCAGGGGGAGTACGAGCAGTACTTC. This codes for CASSSPRGAGQGEYEQYF. V and J are TRBV7-9 and TRBJ2-7, with 7 bases that match TRBD1. Germline loops: CDR1 SEHNR, CDR2 FQNEAQ (reference sequence). This CDR3 is 18 amino acids long. V gave up 4 bases and J gave up 4 bases; unmatched junction bases: 19.

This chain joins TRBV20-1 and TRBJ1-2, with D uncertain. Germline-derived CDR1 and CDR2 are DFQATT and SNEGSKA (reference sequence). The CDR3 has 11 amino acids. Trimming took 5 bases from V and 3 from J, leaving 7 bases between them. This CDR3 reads CSARGDYGYTF. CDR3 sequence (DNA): TGCAGTGCTCGGGGTGACTATGGCTACACCTTC.

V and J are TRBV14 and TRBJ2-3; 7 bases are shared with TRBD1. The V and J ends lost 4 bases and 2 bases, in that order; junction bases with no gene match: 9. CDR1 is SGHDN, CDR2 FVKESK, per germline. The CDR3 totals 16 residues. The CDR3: CASSPRTGYYTDTQYF. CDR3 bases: TGTGCCAGCAGCCCCAGGACAGGATATTACACAGATACGCAGTATTTT.

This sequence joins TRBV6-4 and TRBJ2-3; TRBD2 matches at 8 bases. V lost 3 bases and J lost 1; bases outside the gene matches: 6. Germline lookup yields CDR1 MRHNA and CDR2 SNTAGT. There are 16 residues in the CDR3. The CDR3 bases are TGTGCCAGCAGTGAGGATTCGGGGGGGGGCACAGATACGCAGTATTTT. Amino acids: CASSEDSGGGTDTQYF.

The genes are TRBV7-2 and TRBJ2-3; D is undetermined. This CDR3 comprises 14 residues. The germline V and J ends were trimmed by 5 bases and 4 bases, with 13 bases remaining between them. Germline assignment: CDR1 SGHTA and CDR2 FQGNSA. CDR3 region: CASSPQTYSDTQYF. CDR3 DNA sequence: TGTGCCAGCAGCCCACAGACTTACTCAGATACGCAGTATTTT. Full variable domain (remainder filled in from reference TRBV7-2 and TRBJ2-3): GAGVSQSPSNKVTEKGKDVELRCDPISGHTALYWYRQSLGQGLEFLIYFQGNSAPDKSGLPSDRFSAERTGGSVSTLTIQRTQQEDSAVYLCASSPQTYSDTQYFGPGTRLTVL.

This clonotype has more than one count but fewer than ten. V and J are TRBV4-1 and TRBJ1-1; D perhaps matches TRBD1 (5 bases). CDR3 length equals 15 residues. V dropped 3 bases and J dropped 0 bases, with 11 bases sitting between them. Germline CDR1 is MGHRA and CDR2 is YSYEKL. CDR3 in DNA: TGCGCCAGCAGCCATGGGGCCGGTGTGAACACTGAAGCTTTCTTT. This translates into CASSHGAGVNTEAFF.

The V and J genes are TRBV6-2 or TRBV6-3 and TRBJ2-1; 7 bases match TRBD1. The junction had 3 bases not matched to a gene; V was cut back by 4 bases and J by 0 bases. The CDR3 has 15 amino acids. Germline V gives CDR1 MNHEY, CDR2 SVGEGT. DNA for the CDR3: TGTGCCAGCAGTTCCCGGGACAGCTCCTACAATGAGCAGTTCTTC. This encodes CASSSRDSSYNEQFF.

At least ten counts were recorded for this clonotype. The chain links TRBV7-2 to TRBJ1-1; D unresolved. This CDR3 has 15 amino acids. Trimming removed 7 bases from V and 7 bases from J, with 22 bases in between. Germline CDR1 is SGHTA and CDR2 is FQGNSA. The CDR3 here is CASTQGGAAVGEAFF. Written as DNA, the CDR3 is TGTGCCAGCACACAAGGAGGAGCGGCGGTCGGTGAAGCTTTCTTT.

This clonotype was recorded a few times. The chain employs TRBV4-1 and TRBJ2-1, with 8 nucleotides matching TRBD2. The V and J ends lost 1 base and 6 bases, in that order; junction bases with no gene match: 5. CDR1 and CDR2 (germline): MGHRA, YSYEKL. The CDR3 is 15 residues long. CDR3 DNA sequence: TGCGCCAGCAGCCAAGCTTTCGGGGGGGCCAATGAGCAGTTCTTC. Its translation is CASSQAFGGANEQFF.

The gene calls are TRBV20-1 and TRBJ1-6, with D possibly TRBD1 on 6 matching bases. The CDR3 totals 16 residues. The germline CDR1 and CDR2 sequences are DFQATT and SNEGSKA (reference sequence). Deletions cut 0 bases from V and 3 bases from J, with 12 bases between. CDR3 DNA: TGCAGTGCTAGAGAGCGGGGGCACTTCTATAATTCACCCCTCCACTTT. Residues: CSARERGHFYNSPLHF.

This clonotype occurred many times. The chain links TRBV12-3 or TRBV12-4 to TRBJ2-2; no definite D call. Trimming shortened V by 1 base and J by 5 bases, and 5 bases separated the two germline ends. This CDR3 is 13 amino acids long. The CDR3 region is CASSLGGTGELFF. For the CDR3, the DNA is TGTGCCAGCAGTTTAGGGGGAACCGGGGAGCTGTTTTTT.

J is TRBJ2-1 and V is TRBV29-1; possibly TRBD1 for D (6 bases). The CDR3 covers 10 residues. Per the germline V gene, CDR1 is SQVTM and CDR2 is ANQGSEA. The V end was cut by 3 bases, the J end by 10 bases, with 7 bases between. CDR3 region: CSVDDREQFF. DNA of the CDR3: TGCAGCGTTGATGACAGGGAGCAGTTCTTC.

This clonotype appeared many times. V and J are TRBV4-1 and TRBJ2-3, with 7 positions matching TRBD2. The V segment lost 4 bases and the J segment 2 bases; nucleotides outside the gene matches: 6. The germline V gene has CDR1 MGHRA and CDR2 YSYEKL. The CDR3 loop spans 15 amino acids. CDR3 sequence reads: CASSPGTTYTDTQYF. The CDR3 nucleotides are TGCGCCAGCAGCCCAGGGACTACATACACAGATACGCAGTATTTT.

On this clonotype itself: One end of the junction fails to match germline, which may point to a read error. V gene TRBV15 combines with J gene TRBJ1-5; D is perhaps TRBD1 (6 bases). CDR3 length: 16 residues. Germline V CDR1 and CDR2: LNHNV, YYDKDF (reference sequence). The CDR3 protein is CATCRDPSGGNQPQHF. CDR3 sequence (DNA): TGTGCCACCTGCAGAGATCCGTCAGGGGGCAATCAGCCCCAGCATTTT.

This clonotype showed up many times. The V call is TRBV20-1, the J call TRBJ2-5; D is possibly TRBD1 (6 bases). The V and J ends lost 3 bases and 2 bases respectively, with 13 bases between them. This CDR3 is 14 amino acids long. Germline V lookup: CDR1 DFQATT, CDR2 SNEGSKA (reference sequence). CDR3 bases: TGCAGTGCTAGGGGGGACACCTTTCAAGAGACCCAGTACTTC. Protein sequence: CSARGDTFQETQYF.

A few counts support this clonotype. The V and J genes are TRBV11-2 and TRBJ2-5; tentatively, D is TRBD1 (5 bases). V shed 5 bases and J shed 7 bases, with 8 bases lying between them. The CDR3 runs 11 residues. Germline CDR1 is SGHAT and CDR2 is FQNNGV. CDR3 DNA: TGTGCCAGCAGCCCAAGGGGGACCCAGTACTTC. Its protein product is CASSPRGTQYF.

The CDR3 is CASSLGGSTPQHF. The CDR3 nucleotides read TGTGCCAGCAGTTTAGGGGGGAGTACGCCCCAGCATTTT. The V and J genes are TRBV12-3 or TRBV12-4 and TRBJ1-5, with a tentative D call TRBD1 (5 bases). The CDR3 spans 13 residues. The ends were cut back, 1 base at V and 9 bases at J, with 10 bases in the middle.